These 21 T cell receptor beta chains originate from one sample sequenced in a study of vaccination and CD4 T cells after COVID-19. With the Oncomine TCR Beta short-read assay, DNA from cultured CD4+ T cells was sequenced. In TCRdb, the PCR reads were re-called with MiXCR into one record per CDR3 protein. Among approximately 12,000 distinct CDR3 sequences, about 38% were seen once, and the ten largest hold around 22%. These receptors' targets are unknown. Treatment specified: approximately 10-day PBMC culture with coronavirus spike peptide pools or control peptides (ViraFEST assay). Sequenced material: cultured CD4+ T cells from blood. Receptor source: a human donor with COVID-19.

A few counts support this clonotype. The chain couples TRBV20-1 to TRBJ2-5; D ambiguous. This CDR3 has 13 residues. Germline V CDR1 and CDR2: DFQATT, SNEGSKA (reference sequence). Trimming took off 0 bases at V and 6 bases at J, with 11 bases between the two ends. The CDR3 loop reads CSAREGFQKTQYF. DNA of the CDR3: TGCAGTGCTAGAGAGGGATTTCAGAAGACCCAGTACTTC.

The rearrangement joins TRBV5-4 to TRBJ2-1; no firm D call. Germline V gene sequence: CDR1 SGHNT, CDR2 YYREEE (reference sequence). The CDR3 spans 15 residues. The ends were cut back, 6 bases at V and 9 bases at J, with 22 bases in the middle. CDR3 bases: TGTGCCAGCACGATGAAGCTAGACCTGCTTGGTGAGCAGTTCTTC. Protein sequence: CASTMKLDLLGEQFF.

The chain carries TRBV6-1 and TRBJ2-1, with D possibly TRBD1 on 5 matching bases. From germline, CDR1 is MNHNS and CDR2 SASEGT. The CDR3 length is 13 residues. Trimming left V 7 bases short and J 5 bases short, with 12 bases between. DNA of the CDR3: TGTGCCAGCAAAAGACAGCCTGACAATGAGCAGTTCTTC. This gives the protein CASKRQPDNEQFF.

This clonotype was picked up one time. J is TRBJ1-3 and V is TRBV28, with D hard to call. There are 14 residues in the CDR3. The germline V gene encodes CDR1 MDHEN and CDR2 SYDVKM. V was trimmed by 7 bases and J by 0 bases, leaving 10 bases between them. CDR3 in amino acids: CASIARGSGNTIYF. CDR3 in DNA: TGTGCCAGCATTGCACGGGGCTCTGGAAACACCATATATTTT.

The rearrangement links TRBV5-4 to TRBJ2-3; 11 bases fit TRBD2. The V and J ends lost 9 bases and 1 base, in that order; junction bases with no gene match: 7. The CDR3 loop spans 15 amino acids. Germline-derived CDR1 and CDR2 are SGHNT and YYREEE (reference sequence). The CDR3 coding sequence is TGTGCCACGAACCCTAGCGGGGGGCGCACAGATACGCAGTATTTT. This translates into CATNPSGGRTDTQYF. Filled out from reference TRBV5-4 and TRBJ2-3, the complete variable domain reads ETGVTQSPTHLIKTRGQQVTLRCSSQSGHNTVSWYQQALGQGPQFIFQYYREEENGRGNFPPRFSGLQFPNYSSELNVNALELDDSALYLCATNPSGGRTDTQYFGPGTRLTVL.

J is TRBJ2-7 and V is TRBV19; no firm D call. CDR1 and CDR2 (germline): LNHDA, SQIVND (reference sequence). The CDR3 spans 12 residues. The germline V and J ends were trimmed by 5 bases and 0 bases, with 5 bases remaining between them. The CDR3 bases are TGTGCCAGTAGTGCCAGCTCCTACGAGCAGTACTTC. It translates to CASSASSYEQYF.

This clonotype was observed a handful of times. This chain connects TRBV6-4 to TRBJ2-3; tentative D call: TRBD1 (5 bases). V lost 0 bases and J 11 bases, leaving 15 bases between the germline ends. The CDR3 runs to 14 residues. In germline, CDR1 is MRHNA, CDR2 SNTAGT. CDR3 residues: CASSDSRFREKQYF. The CDR3 DNA reads TGTGCCAGCAGTGACTCGAGATTCAGGGAAAAGCAGTATTTT.

This clonotype has only a few counts. This sequence joins TRBV10-3 and TRBJ1-1, with D tentatively TRBD1 (6 bases). This CDR3 has 14 amino acids. Germline CDR1 ENHRY, CDR2 SYGVKD. The V end was cut by 6 bases, the J end by 3 bases, with 14 bases between. The CDR3, as DNA: TGTGCCATCAGGGAGACAGGAGAACACACTGAAGCTTTCTTT. It codes for CAIRETGEHTEAFF.

This rearrangement joins TRBV6-5 to TRBJ2-5, with D possibly called TRBD1 or TRBD2 (5 bases each). CDR1 MNHEY and CDR2 SVGAGI come from the germline V gene. The V end lost 0 bases, the J end lost 6 bases, and 14 bases lay between the germline ends. The CDR3 totals 15 residues. The CDR3 DNA sequence: TGTGCCAGCAGTTACTCGGAGGCCCAGGGCCAGACCCAGTACTTC. Translating gives CASSYSEAQGQTQYF.

There are a few counts of this clonotype. This chain links TRBV7-2 with TRBJ2-5; 15 positions match TRBD2. Per germline, CDR1 SGHTA and CDR2 FQGNSA. This CDR3 comprises 16 residues. Germline trimming cut 2 bases from V and 6 bases from J; bases unmatched to any gene: 4. CDR3 nucleotides: TGTGCCAGCAGCTTATACGGGACTAGCGGGGGGCAGACCCAGTACTTC. Protein: CASSLYGTSGGQTQYF.

This clonotype appeared a single time. The V call is TRBV20-1, the J call TRBJ2-4; D gene unclear. V lost 0 bases and J lost 5, with 11 bases in between. CDR1 is DFQATT, CDR2 SNEGSKA, per germline (reference sequence). The CDR3 covers 14 residues. The CDR3 region is CSARDWITQNIQYF. The CDR3 DNA is TGCAGTGCTAGAGATTGGATTACGCAAAACATTCAGTACTTC.

The chain employs TRBV7-2 and TRBJ2-3; possible D gene TRBD2, 7 bases. The CDR3 covers 16 residues. The germline V gene encodes CDR1 SGHTA and CDR2 FQGNSA. Trimming stripped 6 bases from V and 4 bases from J, with 20 bases between. The DNA of the CDR3 is TGTGCCAGCAGACGCATTCGGGGGGCCCGCGCAGATACGCAGTATTTT. Its protein product is CASRRIRGARADTQYF.

The CDR3 sequence: CASSFRGGGYGYTF. The CDR3, as DNA: TGTGCCAGCAGCTTCCGGGGCGGGGGCTATGGCTACACCTTC. The V and J genes are TRBV7-8 and TRBJ1-2; a possible D gene is TRBD1 (5 bases). The CDR3 sequence is 14 residues long. Germline-derived CDR1 and CDR2 are SGHVS and FQNEAQ. V lost 3 bases and J lost 4, with 12 bases in between.

This clonotype occurred a few times. This chain uses TRBV5-1 with TRBJ1-1; D might be TRBD1 (5 bases). This CDR3 has 15 amino acids. The V gene lost 0 bases and the J gene lost 1 base, with 10 bases spanning the gap. Germline V gene lookup returns CDR1 SGHRS and CDR2 YFSETQ. The CDR3 loop is CASSLGTTGNTEAFF. CDR3 DNA: TGCGCCAGCAGCTTGGGAACCACAGGGAACACTGAAGCTTTCTTT.

The CDR3 spells CASSPEGSVLSNTGELFF. Here the CDR3 DNA reads TGCGCCAGCAGCCCGGAGGGTAGCGTACTCTCGAACACCGGGGAGCTGTTTTTT. J is TRBJ2-2 and V is TRBV4-1, with D possibly matching TRBD2 (6 bases). CDR3 size: 18 residues. V dropped 4 bases and J dropped 0 bases, with 18 bases sitting between them. Germline V gene data show CDR1 as MGHRA and CDR2 as YSYEKL.

CDR3 sequence (DNA): TGTGCCAGCAGCTTGGGAGAATCTAGCACAGATACGCAGTATTTT. Its translation: CASSLGESSTDTQYF. The gene calls are TRBV5-4 and TRBJ2-3; D gene uncertain. From germline, CDR1 is SGHNT and CDR2 YYREEE (reference sequence). Trimming took 0 bases from V and 0 from J, leaving 8 bases between them. There are 15 residues in the CDR3.

This clonotype has just a few counts. This sequence joins TRBV19 and TRBJ1-4; D gene ambiguous. Looked up from germline, CDR1 is LNHDA and CDR2 is SQIVND (reference sequence). The CDR3 has 14 amino acids. Trimming removed 1 base at V and 7 bases at J, with 10 bases between. The CDR3 DNA reads as TGTGCCAGTAGTATAGCCAGGTTCGGTGAAAAACTGTTTTTT. It encodes CASSIARFGEKLFF.

The rearrangement joins TRBV5-6 to TRBJ2-3, with D perhaps being TRBD1 or TRBD2 (5 bases each). The CDR3 totals 16 residues. V shed 4 bases and J shed 3 bases, with 18 bases lying between them. Germline V gives CDR1 SGHDT, CDR2 YYEEEE. The CDR3 region is CASSPDTGSGTDTQYF. The DNA for the CDR3 is TGTGCCAGCAGCCCCGACACAGGATCGGGGACAGATACGCAGTATTTT.

This clonotype has only a few counts. J is TRBJ2-7 and V is TRBV7-6, with D possibly being TRBD1 (5 bases). CDR3 size: 12 residues. Trimming removed 5 bases at V and 3 bases at J, with 8 bases between. Germline assignment: CDR1 SGHVS and CDR2 FNYEAQ. The CDR3, as DNA: TGTGCCAGCAGCCGTCAGGGCTACGAGCAGTACTTC. It codes for CASSRQGYEQYF.

The rearrangement uses TRBV5-1 and TRBJ2-5, with 10 bases identical to TRBD2. J lost 4 bases, V lost 7 bases, and 13 bases had no gene match. The CDR3 consists of 16 residues. Germline V gene sequence: CDR1 SGHRS, CDR2 YFSETQ. CDR3: CASSPPSGGLGETQYF. The CDR3 DNA is TGCGCCAGCTCCCCCCCTAGCGGGGGCCTGGGAGAGACCCAGTACTTC.

The V and J genes are TRBV19 and TRBJ2-3; 12 bases are shared with TRBD2. Trimming took 6 bases from V and 1 from J; bases not matched to a gene: 5. The CDR3 has 16 residues. Germline V CDR1 and CDR2: LNHDA, SQIVND (reference sequence). CDR3 sequence: CASSPGLAGRTDTQYF. CDR3 coding DNA: TGTGCCAGTAGCCCGGGACTAGCGGGCCGCACAGATACGCAGTATTTT.